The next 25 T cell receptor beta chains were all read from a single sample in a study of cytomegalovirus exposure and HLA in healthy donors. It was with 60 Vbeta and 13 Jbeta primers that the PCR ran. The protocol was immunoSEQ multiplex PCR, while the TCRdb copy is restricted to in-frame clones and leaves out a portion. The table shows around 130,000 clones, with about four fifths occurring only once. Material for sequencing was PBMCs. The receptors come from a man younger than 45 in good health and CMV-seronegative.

The CDR3 loop is CASSEFRGTEAFF. CDR3 coding DNA: TGTGCCAGCAGTGAATTCCGGGGGACTGAAGCTTTCTTT. The chain has TRBV25-1 and TRBJ1-1; D is perhaps TRBD1 (5 bases). This CDR3 is 13 amino acids long. The germline CDR1 and CDR2 sequences are MGHDK and SYGVNS. Trimming stripped 1 base from V and 5 bases from J, with 8 bases between.

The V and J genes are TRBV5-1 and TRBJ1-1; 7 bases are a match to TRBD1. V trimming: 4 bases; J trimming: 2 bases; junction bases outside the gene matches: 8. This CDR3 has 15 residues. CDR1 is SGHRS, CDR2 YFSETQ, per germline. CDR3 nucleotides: TGCGCCAGCAGCGCATCGGGACAGCCTAACACTGAAGCTTTCTTT. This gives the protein CASSASGQPNTEAFF.

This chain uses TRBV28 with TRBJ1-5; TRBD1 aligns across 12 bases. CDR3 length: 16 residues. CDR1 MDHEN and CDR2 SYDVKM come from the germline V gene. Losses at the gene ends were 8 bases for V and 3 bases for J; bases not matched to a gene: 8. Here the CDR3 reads CASAPGTGGFNQPQHF. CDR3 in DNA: TGTGCCAGCGCTCCCGGGACAGGGGGCTTCAATCAGCCCCAGCATTTT.

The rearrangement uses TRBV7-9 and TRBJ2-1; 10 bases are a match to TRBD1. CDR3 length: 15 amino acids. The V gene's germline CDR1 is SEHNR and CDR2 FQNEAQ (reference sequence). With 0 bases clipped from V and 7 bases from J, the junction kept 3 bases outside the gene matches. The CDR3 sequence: CASSLAGQGWNEQFF. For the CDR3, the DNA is TGTGCCAGCAGCTTAGCGGGACAGGGGTGGAATGAGCAGTTCTTC.

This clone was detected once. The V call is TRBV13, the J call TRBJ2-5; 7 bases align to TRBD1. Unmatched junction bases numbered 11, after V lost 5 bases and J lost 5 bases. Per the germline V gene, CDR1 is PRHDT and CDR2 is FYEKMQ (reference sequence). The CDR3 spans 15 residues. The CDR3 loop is CASSILEGGLETQYF. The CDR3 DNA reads TGTGCCAGCAGCATCCTGGAAGGGGGCCTGGAGACCCAGTACTTC.

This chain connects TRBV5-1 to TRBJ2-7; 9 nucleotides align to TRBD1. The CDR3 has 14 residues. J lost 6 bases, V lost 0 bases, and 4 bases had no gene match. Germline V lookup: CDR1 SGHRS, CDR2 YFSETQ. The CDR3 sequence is CASSLGTGGLEQYF. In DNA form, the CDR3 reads TGCGCCAGCAGCTTGGGAACAGGGGGCCTCGAGCAGTACTTC.

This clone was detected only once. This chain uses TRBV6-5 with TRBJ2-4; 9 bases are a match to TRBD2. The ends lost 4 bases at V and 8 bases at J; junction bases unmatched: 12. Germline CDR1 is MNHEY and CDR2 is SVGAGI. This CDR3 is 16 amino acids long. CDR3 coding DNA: TGTGCCAGCAGTTCTCCCTCGGTAGCGGGGGCTTACATTCAGTACTTC. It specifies CASSSPSVAGAYIQYF.

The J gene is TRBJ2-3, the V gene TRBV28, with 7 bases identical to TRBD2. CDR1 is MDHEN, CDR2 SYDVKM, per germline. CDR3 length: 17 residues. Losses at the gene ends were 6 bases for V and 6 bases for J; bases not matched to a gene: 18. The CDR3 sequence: CASSSPSGERYMDTQYF. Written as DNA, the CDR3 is TGTGCCAGCAGCTCCCCCAGCGGGGAGAGGTACATGGATACGCAGTATTTT.

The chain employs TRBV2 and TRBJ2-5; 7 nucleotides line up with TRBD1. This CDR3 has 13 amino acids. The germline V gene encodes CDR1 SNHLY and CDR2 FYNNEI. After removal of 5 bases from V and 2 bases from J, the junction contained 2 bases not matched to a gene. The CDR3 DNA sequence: TGTGCCAGCAGTAGACAGGGTCAAGAGACCCAGTACTTC. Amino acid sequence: CASSRQGQETQYF.

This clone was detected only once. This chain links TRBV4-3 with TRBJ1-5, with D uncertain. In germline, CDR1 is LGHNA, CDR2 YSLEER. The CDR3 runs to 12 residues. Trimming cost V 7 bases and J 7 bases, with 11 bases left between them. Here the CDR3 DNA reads TGCGCCAGCACTCCCAAAGCCCAGCCCCAGCATTTT. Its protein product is CASTPKAQPQHF.

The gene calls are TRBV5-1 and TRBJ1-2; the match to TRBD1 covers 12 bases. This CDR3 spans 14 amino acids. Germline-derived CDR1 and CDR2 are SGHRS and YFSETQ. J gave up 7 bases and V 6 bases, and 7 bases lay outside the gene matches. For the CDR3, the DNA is TGCGCCAGCAACACGGGACAGGGGGCGGGTGGCTACACCTTC. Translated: CASNTGQGAGGYTF.

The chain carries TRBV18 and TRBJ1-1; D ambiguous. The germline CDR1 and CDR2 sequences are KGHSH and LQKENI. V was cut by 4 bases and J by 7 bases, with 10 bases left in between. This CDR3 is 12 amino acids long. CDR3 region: CASSREKIEAFF. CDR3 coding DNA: TGTGCCAGCTCACGAGAGAAGATTGAAGCTTTCTTT.

The CDR3 region has the DNA TGTGCCAGCAGCTTCCTTCCGGGACAGGGGGCGTACTACGAGCAGTACTTC. Translation: CASSFLPGQGAYYEQYF. This sequence joins TRBV5-5 and TRBJ2-7, with 12 positions matching TRBD1. This CDR3 has 17 residues. Germline V gives CDR1 SGHKS, CDR2 YYEKEE (reference sequence). The V gene end was trimmed by 2 bases and the J gene end by 3 bases; junction bases not matched to a gene: 9.

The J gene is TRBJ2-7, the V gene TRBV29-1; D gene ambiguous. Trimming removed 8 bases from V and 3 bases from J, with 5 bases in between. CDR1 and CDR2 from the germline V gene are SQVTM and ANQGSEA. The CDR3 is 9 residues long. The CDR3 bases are TGCAGCATCAGCTACGAGCAGTACTTC. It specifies CSISYEQYF.

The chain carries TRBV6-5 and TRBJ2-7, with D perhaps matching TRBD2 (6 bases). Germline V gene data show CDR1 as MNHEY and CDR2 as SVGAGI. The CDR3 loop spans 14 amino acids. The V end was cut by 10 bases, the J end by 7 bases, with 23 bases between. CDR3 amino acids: CATHSPTLAGEQYF. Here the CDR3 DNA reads TGTGCCACCCACTCTCCCACCCTGGCGGGGGAGCAGTACTTC.

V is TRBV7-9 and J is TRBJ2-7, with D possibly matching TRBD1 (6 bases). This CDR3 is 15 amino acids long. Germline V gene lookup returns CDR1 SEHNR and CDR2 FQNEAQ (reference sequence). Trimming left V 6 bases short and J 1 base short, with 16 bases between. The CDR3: CASSSNRDTSYEQYF. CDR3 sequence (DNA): TGTGCCAGCAGTTCGAACCGGGACACGTCCTACGAGCAGTACTTC.

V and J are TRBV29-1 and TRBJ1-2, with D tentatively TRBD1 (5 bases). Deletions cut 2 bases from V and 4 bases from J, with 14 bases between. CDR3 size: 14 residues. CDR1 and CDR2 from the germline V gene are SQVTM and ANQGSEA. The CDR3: CSVENGGSPYGYTF. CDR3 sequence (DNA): TGCAGCGTTGAAAATGGGGGGAGTCCCTATGGCTACACCTTC.

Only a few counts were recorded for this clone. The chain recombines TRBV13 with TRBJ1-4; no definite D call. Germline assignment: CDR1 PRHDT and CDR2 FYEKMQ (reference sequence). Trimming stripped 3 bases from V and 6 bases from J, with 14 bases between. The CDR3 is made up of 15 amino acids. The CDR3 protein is CASSLFAEGYEKLFF. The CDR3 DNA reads TGTGCCAGCAGCTTGTTCGCGGAGGGATATGAAAAACTGTTTTTT.

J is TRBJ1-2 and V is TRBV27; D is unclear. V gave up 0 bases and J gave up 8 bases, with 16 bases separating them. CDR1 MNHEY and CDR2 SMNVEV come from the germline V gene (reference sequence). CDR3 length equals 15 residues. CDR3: CASSLSMEGVYGYTF. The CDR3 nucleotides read TGTGCCAGCAGTTTATCGATGGAGGGAGTGTACGGCTACACCTTC.

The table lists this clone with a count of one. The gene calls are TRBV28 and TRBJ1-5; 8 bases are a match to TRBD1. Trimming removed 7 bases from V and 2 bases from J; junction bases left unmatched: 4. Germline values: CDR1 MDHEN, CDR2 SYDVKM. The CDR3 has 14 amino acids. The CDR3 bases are TGTGCCAGCACAAGGACAGGGCGCAATCAGCCCCAGCATTTT. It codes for CASTRTGRNQPQHF.

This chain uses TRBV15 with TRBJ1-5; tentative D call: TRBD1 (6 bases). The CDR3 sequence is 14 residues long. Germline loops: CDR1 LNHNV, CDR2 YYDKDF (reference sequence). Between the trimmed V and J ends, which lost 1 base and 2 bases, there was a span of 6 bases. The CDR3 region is CATSRAGGNQPQHF. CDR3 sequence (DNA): TGTGCCACCAGCAGAGCAGGGGGCAATCAGCCCCAGCATTTT.

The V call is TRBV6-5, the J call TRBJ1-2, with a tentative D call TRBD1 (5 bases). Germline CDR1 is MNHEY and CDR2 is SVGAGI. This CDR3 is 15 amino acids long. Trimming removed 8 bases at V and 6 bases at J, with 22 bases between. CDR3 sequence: CASGALVGSLNGYTF. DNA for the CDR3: TGTGCCAGCGGGGCGTTGGTCGGGAGCCTAAATGGCTACACCTTC.

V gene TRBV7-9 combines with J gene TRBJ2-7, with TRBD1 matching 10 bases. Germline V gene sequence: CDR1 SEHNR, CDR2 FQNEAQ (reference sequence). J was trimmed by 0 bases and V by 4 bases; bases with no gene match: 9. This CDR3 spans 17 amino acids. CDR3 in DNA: TGTGCCAGCAGCTCCCCCCTCAGACAGGGGGCCTCCTACGAGCAGTACTTC. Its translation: CASSSPLRQGASYEQYF. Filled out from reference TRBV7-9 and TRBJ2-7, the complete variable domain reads DTGVSQNPRHKITKRGQNVTFRCDPISEHNRLYWYRQTLGQGPEFLTYFQNEAQLEKSRLLSDRFSAERPKGSFSTLEIQRTEQGDSAMYLCASSSPLRQGASYEQYFGPGTRLTVT.

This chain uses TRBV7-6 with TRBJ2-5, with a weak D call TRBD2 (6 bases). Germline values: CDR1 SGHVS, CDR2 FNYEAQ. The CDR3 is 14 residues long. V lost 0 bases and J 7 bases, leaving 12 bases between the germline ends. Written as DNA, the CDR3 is TGTGCCAGCAGCTTAGCGACCTGGGGAGGGACCCAGTACTTC. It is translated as CASSLATWGGTQYF.

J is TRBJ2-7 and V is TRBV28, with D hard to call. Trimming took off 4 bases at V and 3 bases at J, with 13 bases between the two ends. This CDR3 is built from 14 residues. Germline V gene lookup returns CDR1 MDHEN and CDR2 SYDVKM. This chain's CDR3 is CASSSPSVFYEQYF. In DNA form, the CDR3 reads TGTGCCAGCAGTTCCCCCTCCGTGTTCTACGAGCAGTACTTC.